Presented here are 9 T cell receptor beta chains from one specimen sequenced in a study of beta chain features in type 1 diabetes. Every isolated RNA sample was fully reverse transcribed, so sequencing captured expressed TCRB transcripts. Only in-frame clones appear in the TCRdb table, and some are missing; sequencing was by immunoSEQ multiplex PCR. The sample lists some 330,000 clones, over 10% occurring once. No antigen has been identified for these receptors. Study-wide points: Type 1 diabetes patients showed a moderate but significant shortening of TCRB CDR3s in all four CD4+ subsets.

What was sequenced was naive CD4+ T cells from blood. The receptor set was obtained from a woman aged 18-29 years with type 1 diabetes.

This clone was found a few times. The chain joins TRBV13 to TRBJ1-2; tentatively, D is TRBD1 (6 bases). Germline CDR1 PRHDT, CDR2 FYEKMQ (reference sequence). V lost 3 bases and J lost 8, with 16 bases in between. The CDR3 contains 14 residues. CDR3 residues: CASSFGQKTVGYTF. CDR3 bases: TGTGCCAGCAGCTTCGGACAGAAGACGGTCGGCTACACCTTC.

In its sample, this clone was seen a few times. This chain joins TRBV7-2 and TRBJ1-1; TRBD1 might be the D (5 bases). The CDR3 loop spans 14 amino acids. Between the trimmed V and J ends, which lost 4 bases and 1 base, there was a span of 10 bases. Germline V gene lookup returns CDR1 SGHTA and CDR2 FQGNSA. The DNA of the CDR3 is TGTGCCAGCAGCTCTCAGGGTACGAACACTGAAGCTTTCTTT. Protein sequence: CASSSQGTNTEAFF.

A note on this clone: The sample holds other DNA sequences that translate to the same CDR3. This sequence joins TRBV18 and TRBJ1-5; D remains unclear. The V end was cut by 2 bases, the J end by 1 base, with 6 bases between. CDR1 and CDR2 from the germline V gene are KGHSH and LQKENI. The CDR3 consists of 14 residues. The CDR3 here is CASSPSESNQPQHF. In DNA form, the CDR3 reads TGTGCCAGCTCACCATCGGAGAGCAATCAGCCCCAGCATTTT.

This clone has only a few counts. The chain couples TRBV9 to TRBJ2-5; 7 bases fit TRBD1. CDR3 length equals 15 residues. The V segment lost 3 bases and the J segment 5 bases; nucleotides outside the gene matches: 10. Per the germline V gene, CDR1 is SGDLS and CDR2 is YYNGEE. CDR3 amino acids: CASSARQGSVETQYF. The CDR3 nucleotides read TGTGCCAGCAGCGCCAGACAGGGAAGCGTGGAGACCCAGTACTTC.

The rearrangement uses TRBV7-2 and TRBJ2-1; 12 bases fit TRBD2. The germline CDR1 and CDR2 sequences are SGHTA and FQGNSA. The CDR3 length is 12 residues. V was clipped by 6 bases and J by 13 bases; unmatched bases: 4. CDR3 protein: CASRASGRAQFF. In DNA, the CDR3 is TGTGCCAGCAGGGCTAGCGGGAGGGCCCAGTTCTTC.

This clone was picked up a small number of times. The chain has TRBV15 and TRBJ2-5, with 7 positions matching TRBD1. The CDR3 has 14 amino acids. Per germline, CDR1 LNHNV and CDR2 YYDKDF (reference sequence). With V trimmed by 2 bases and J by 3 bases, 3 bases remained unmatched. CDR3 sequence reads: CATSRPQGKETQYF. The CDR3 DNA reads TGTGCCACCAGCAGACCACAGGGGAAAGAGACCCAGTACTTC.

Concerning this clone: Other DNA sequences in this sample translate to the same CDR3. V usage is TRBV2 and J usage is TRBJ2-2; TRBD1 matches 7 bases. CDR3 length: 13 amino acids. V lost 6 bases to trimming and J lost 3 bases; unmatched junction nucleotides: 1. The germline gives CDR1 SNHLY, CDR2 FYNNEI. Written as DNA, the CDR3 is TGTGCCAGCAGGACAGGGTACACCGGGGAGCTGTTTTTT. Amino acids: CASRTGYTGELFF.

This clone was counted only a few times. The chain links TRBV20-1 to TRBJ2-7; D unresolved. This CDR3 region has 11 residues. The germline V and J ends were trimmed by 2 bases and 4 bases, with 6 bases remaining between them. Germline-derived CDR1 and CDR2 are DFQATT and SNEGSKA (reference sequence). DNA of the CDR3: TGCAGTGCTAGACCCGAGTACGAGCAGTACTTC. This codes for CSARPEYEQYF.

The CDR3: CASSFNRGTPQYF. For the CDR3, the DNA is TGTGCCAGCAGTTTTAACAGGGGGACACCCCAGTACTTC. V and J are TRBV28 and TRBJ2-5; TRBD1 aligns across 8 bases. Unmatched junction bases numbered 6, after V lost 3 bases and J lost 9 bases. The V gene's germline CDR1 is MDHEN and CDR2 SYDVKM. This CDR3 has 13 amino acids.